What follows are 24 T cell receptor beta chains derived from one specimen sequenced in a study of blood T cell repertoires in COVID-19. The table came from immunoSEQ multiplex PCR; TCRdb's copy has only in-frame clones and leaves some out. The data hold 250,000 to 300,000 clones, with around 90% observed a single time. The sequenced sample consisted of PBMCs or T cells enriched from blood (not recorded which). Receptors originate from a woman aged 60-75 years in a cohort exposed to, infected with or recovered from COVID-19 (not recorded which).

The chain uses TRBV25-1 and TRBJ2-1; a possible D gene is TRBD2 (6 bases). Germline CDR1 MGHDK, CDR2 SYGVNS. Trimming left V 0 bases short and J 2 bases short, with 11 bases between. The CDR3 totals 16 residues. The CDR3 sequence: CASSEYRASAYNEQFF. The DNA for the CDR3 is TGTGCCAGCAGTGAATACCGGGCTAGCGCCTACAATGAGCAGTTCTTC.

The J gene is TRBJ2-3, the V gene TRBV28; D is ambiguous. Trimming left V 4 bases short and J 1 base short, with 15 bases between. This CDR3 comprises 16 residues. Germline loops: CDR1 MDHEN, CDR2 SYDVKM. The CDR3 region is CASSWRQPLRTDTQYF. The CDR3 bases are TGTGCCAGCAGTTGGCGGCAGCCCTTACGCACAGATACGCAGTATTTT.

CDR3 DNA sequence: TGTGCCAGCACCGCCGGACTAGTGTCCTACGAGCAGTACTTC. It codes for CASTAGLVSYEQYF. This chain links TRBV2 with TRBJ2-7; 7 positions agree with TRBD2. The CDR3 runs to 14 residues. Trimming at V came to 7 bases and at J to 1 base, leaving 7 bases not matched to a gene. CDR1 is SNHLY and CDR2 is FYNNEI in the germline V gene.

The CDR3 is CASSVGQGYSGASGNTIYF. CDR3 in DNA: TGTGCCAGCAGTGTTGGACAGGGCTACAGTGGGGCCTCTGGAAACACCATATATTTT. The chain couples TRBV2 to TRBJ1-3, with 8 positions matching TRBD1. V shed 4 bases, J shed 0 bases, and the junction held 14 bases outside the gene matches. This CDR3 is built from 19 residues. In germline, CDR1 is SNHLY, CDR2 FYNNEI. Based on the CDR3 plus reference TRBV2 and TRBJ1-3, the full variable domain is EPEVTQTPSHQVTQMGQEVILRCVPISNHLYFYWYRQILGQKVEFLVSFYNNEISEKSEIFDDQFSVERPDGSNFTLKIRSTKLEDSAMYFCASSVGQGYSGASGNTIYFGEGSWLTVV.

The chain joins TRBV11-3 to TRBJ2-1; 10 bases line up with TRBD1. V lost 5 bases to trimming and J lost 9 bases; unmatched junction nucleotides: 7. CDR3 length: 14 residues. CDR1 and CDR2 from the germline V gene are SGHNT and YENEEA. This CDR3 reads CASSGGTGASEQFF. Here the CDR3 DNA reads TGTGCCAGCAGCGGGGGGACAGGGGCATCTGAGCAGTTCTTC.

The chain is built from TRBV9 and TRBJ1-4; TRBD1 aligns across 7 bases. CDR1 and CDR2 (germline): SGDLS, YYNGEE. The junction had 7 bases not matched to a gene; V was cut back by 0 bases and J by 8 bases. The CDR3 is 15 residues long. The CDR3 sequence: CASSVEKGAGEKLFF. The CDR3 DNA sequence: TGTGCCAGCAGCGTAGAAAAGGGGGCTGGGGAAAAACTGTTTTTT.

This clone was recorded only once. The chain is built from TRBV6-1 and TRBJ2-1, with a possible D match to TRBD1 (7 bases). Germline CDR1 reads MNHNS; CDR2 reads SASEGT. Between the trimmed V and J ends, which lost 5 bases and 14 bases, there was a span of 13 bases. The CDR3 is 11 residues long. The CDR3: CASSMAGQKFF. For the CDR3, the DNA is TGTGCCAGCAGTATGGCGGGACAGAAGTTCTTC.

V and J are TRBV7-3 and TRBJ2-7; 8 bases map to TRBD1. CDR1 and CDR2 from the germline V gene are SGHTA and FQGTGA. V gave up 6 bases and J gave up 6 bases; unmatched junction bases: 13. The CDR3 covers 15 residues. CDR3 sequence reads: CASRNSGTGVGEQYF. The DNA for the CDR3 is TGTGCCAGCAGGAATTCCGGGACAGGAGTAGGCGAGCAGTACTTC.

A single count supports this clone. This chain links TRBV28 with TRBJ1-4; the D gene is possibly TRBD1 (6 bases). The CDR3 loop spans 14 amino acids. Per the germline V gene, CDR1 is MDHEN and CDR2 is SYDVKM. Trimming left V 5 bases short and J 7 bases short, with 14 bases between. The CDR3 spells CASSPQGKSEKLFF. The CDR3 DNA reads TGTGCCAGCAGTCCTCAGGGGAAGAGTGAAAAACTGTTTTTT. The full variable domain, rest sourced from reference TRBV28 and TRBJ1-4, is DVKVTQSSRYLVKRTGEKVFLECVQDMDHENMFWYRQDPGLGLRLIYFSYDVKMKEKGDIPEGYSVSREKKERFSLILESASTNQTSMYLCASSPQGKSEKLFFGSGTQLSVL.

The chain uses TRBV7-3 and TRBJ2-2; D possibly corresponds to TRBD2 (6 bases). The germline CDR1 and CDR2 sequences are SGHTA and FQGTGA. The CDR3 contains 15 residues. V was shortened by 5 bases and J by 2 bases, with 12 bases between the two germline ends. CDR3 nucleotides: TGTGCCAGCAGCCGGTTAGCGGAAAACACCGGGGAGCTGTTTTTT. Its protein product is CASSRLAENTGELFF.

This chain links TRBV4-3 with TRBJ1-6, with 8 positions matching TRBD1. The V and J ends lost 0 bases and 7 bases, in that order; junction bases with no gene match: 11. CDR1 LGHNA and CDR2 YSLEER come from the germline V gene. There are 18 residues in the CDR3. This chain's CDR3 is CASSQDHFQGAKNSPLHF. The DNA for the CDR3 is TGCGCCAGCAGCCAAGATCATTTCCAGGGGGCTAAGAATTCACCCCTCCACTTT.

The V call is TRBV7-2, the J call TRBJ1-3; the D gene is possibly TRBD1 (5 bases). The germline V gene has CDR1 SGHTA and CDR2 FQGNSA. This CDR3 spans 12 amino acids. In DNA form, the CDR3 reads TGTGCTTCCAGGGAATCTGGAAACACCATATATTTT. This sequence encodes CASRESGNTIYF.

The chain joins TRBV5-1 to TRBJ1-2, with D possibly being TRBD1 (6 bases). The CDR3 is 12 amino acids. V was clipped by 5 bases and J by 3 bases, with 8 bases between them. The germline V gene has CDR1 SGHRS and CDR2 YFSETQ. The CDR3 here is CASSPGDYGYTF. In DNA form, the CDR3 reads TGCGCCAGCAGTCCAGGGGACTATGGCTACACCTTC.

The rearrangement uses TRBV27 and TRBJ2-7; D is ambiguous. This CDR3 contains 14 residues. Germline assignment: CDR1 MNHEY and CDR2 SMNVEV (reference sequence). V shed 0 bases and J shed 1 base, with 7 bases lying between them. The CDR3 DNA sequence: TGTGCCAGCAGTTTATCTTTCCCGTCCTACGAGCAGTACTTC. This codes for CASSLSFPSYEQYF.

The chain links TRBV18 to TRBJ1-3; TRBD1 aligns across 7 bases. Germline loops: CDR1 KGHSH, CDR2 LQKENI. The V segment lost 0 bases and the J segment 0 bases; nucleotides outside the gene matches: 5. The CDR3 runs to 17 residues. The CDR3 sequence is CASSPPGQIISGNTIYF. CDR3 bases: TGTGCCAGCTCACCACCGGGACAGATTATCTCTGGAAACACCATATATTTT.

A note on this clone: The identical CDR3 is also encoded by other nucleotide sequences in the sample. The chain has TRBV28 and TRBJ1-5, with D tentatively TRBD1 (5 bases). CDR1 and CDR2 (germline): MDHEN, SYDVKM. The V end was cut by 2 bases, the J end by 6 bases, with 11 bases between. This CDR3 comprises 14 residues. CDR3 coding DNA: TGTGCCAGCAGTTTAACCGGGGGAAGTCAGCCCCAGCATTTT. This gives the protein CASSLTGGSQPQHF. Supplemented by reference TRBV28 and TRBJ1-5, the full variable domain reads DVKVTQSSRYLVKRTGEKVFLECVQDMDHENMFWYRQDPGLGLRLIYFSYDVKMKEKGDIPEGYSVSREKKERFSLILESASTNQTSMYLCASSLTGGSQPQHFGDGTRLSIL.

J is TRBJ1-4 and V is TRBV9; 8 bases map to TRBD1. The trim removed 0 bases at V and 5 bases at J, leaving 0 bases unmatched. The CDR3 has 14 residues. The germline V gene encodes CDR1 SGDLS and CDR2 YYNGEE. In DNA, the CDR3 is TGTGCCAGCAGCGTAGACAGGGGGAATGAAAAACTGTTTTTT. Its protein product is CASSVDRGNEKLFF.

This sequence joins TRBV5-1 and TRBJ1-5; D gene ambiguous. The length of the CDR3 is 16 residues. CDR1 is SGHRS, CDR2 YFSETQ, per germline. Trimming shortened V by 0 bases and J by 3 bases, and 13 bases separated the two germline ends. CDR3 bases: TGCGCCAGCAGCTTGGAAGGAGGGTTGAACAATCAGCCCCAGCATTTT. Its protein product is CASSLEGGLNNQPQHF.

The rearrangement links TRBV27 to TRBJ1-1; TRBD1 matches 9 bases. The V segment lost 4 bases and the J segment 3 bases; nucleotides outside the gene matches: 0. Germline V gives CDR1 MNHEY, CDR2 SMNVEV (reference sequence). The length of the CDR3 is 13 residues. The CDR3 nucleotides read TGTGCCAGCAGTTGGACAGGGGACACTGAAGCTTTCTTT. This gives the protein CASSWTGDTEAFF.

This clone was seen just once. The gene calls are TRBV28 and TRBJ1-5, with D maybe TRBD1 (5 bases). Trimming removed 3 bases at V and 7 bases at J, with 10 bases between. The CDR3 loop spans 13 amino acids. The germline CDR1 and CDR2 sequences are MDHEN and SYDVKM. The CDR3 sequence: CASSFGARQPQHF. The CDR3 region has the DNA TGTGCCAGCAGTTTTGGGGCCCGGCAGCCCCAGCATTTT.

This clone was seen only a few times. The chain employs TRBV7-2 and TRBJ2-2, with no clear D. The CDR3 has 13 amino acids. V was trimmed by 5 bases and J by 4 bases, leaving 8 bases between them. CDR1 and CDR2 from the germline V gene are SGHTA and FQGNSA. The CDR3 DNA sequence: TGTGCCAGCAGCCCAGTTACCACCGGGGAGCTGTTTTTT. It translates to CASSPVTTGELFF.

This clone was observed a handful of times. CDR3: CASSLQASGIGNEQFF. CDR3 DNA: TGCGCCAGCAGCTTGCAGGCTAGCGGGATAGGGAATGAGCAGTTCTTC. This sequence joins TRBV5-1 and TRBJ2-1, with 9 bases matching TRBD2. CDR1 is SGHRS and CDR2 is YFSETQ in the germline V gene. This CDR3 has 16 residues. The trim removed 1 base at V and 7 bases at J, leaving 9 bases unmatched.

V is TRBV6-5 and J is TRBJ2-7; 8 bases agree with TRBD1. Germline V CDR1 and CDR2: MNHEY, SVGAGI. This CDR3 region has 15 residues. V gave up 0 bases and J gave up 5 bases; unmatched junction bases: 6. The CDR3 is CASSYSDRGPHEQYF. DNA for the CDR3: TGTGCCAGCAGTTACTCTGACAGGGGACCCCACGAGCAGTACTTC.

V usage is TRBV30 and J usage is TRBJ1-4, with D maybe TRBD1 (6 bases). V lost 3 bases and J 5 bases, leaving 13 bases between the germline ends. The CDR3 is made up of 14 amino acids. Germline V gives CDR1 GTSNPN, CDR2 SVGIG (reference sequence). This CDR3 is CAWSPGTYNEKLFF. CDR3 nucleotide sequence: TGTGCCTGGAGCCCCGGGACATACAATGAAAAACTGTTTTTT.